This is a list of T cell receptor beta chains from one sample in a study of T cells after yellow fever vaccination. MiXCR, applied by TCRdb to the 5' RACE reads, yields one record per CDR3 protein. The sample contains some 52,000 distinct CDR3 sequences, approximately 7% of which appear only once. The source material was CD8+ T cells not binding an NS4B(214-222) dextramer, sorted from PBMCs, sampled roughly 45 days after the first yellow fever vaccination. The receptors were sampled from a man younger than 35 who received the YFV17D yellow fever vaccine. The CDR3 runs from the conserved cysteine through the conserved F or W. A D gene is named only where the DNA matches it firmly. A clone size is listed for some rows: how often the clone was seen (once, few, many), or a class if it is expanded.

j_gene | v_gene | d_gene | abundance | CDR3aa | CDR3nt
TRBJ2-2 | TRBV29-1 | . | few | CSARAVGTGELFF | TGCAGCGCAAGGGCGGTAGGCACCGGGGAGCTGTTTTTT
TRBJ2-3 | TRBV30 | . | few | CAWSVPGTDTQYF | TGTGCCTGGAGTGTACCGGGTACAGATACGCAGTATTTT
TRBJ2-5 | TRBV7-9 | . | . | CASSLDPETQYF | TGTGCCAGCAGCTTAGACCCAGAGACCCAGTACTTC
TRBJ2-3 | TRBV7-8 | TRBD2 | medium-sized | CASSPQRGGRDTQYF | TGTGCCAGCAGCCCCCAGCGGGGGGGCCGTGATACGCAGTATTTT
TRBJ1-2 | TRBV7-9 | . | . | CASSTPQGENYGYTF | TGTGCCAGCAGCACCCCCCAGGGAGAGAACTATGGCTACACCTTC
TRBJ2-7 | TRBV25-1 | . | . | CASSGTASPYEQYF | TGTGCCAGCAGTGGGACGGCGAGCCCCTACGAGCAGTACTTC
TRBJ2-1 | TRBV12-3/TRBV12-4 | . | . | CASCSSLNEQFF | TGTGCCAGCTGCTCTTCGTTAAATGAGCAGTTCTTC
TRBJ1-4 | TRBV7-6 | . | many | CASSPFAGDEKLFF | TGTGCCAGCAGCCCTTTCGCAGGGGACGAAAAACTGTTTTTT
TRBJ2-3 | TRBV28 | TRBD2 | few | CASSLYGREGTDTQYF | TGTGCCAGCAGTTTATATGGGAGGGAAGGCACAGATACGCAGTATTTT
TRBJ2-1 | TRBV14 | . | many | CASSQEGGAYEQFF | TGTGCCAGCAGCCAAGAAGGGGGGGCCTATGAGCAGTTCTTC
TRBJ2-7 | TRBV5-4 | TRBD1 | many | CATMGDSPVYEQYF | TGTGCCACCATGGGGGACAGTCCAGTTTACGAGCAGTACTTC
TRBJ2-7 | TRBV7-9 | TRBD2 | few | CAAARGDSYEQYF | TGTGCCGCGGCCCGGGGGGACTCCTACGAGCAGTACTTC
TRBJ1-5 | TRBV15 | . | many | CATSRDPGGSQPQHF | TGTGCCACCAGCAGAGATCCCGGGGGTTCTCAGCCCCAGCATTTT
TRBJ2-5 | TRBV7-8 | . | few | CASSFNRVETQYF | TGTGCCAGCAGCTTTAACAGGGTTGAGACCCAGTACTTC
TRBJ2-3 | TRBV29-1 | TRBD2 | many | CSVEEPPLAGGHGDTQYF | TGCAGCGTTGAAGAACCCCCACTAGCGGGGGGCCACGGTGATACGCAGTATTTT
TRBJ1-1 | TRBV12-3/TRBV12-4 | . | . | CASSLRGGDTEAFF | TGTGCCAGCAGTTTAAGAGGAGGGGACACTGAAGCTTTCTTT
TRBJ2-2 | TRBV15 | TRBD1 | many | CATSRTGPINLDTGELFF | TGTGCCACCAGCCGGACAGGACCGATTAACCTAGACACCGGGGAGCTGTTTTTT
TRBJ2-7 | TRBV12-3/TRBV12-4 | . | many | CASSLGTHYEQYF | TGTGCCAGCAGTCTAGGGACACACTACGAGCAGTACTTC
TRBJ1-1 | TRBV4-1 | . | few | CASSPRRYDTEAFF | TGCGCCAGCAGCCCACGGAGGTACGACACTGAAGCTTTCTTT
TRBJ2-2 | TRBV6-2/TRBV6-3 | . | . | CASSERRYTGSCFF | .
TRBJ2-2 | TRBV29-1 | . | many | CSGEVVSSGELFF | TGCAGCGGGGAAGTGGTCTCCTCCGGGGAGCTGTTTTTT
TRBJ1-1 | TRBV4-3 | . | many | CASSQSGGDTEAFF | TGCGCCAGCAGCCAATCAGGAGGGGACACTGAAGCTTTCTTT
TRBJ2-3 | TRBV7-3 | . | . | CASSRNAFPTDTQYF | TGTGCCAGCAGCCGCAATGCCTTCCCCACAGATACGCAGTATTTT
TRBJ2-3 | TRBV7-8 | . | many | CASSQDTQYF | TGTGCCAGCAGTCAGGATACGCAGTATTTT
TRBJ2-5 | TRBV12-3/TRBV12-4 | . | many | CASLGVLETQYF | TGTGCCAGCCTTGGGGTTCTGGAGACCCAGTACTTC
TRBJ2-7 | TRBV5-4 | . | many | CASSTRHSSYEQYF | TGTGCCAGCAGCACTAGACACTCCTCCTACGAGCAGTACTTC
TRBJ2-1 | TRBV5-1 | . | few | CASSLVGGMNEQFF | TGCGCCAGCAGCTTGGTTGGCGGAATGAATGAGCAGTTCTTC
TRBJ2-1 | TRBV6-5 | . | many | CASSYSLASDEQFF | TGTGCCAGCAGTTACTCGCTAGCGTCCGATGAGCAGTTCTTC
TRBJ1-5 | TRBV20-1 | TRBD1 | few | CSARGSDRSRTGGQPQHF | TGCAGTGCTAGAGGATCGGACAGGAGTCGGACTGGGGGTCAGCCCCAGCATTTT
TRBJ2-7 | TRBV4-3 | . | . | CASSRGTTARGVTYEQYF | TGCGCCAGCAGCCGAGGAACGACGGCGAGGGGGGTCACCTACGAGCAGTACTTC
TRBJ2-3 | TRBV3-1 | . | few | CASSRKDTQYF | TGTGCCAGCAGCCGGAAAGATACGCAGTATTTT
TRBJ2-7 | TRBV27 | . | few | CASSRGVVLSDEQYF | TGTGCCAGCAGTCGCGGGGTCGTTCTTTCTGACGAGCAGTACTTC
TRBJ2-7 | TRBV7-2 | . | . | CASSLDLLEQYF | TGTGCCAGCAGCTTAGATCTTCTCGAGCAGTACTTC
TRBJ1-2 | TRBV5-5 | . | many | CASSLSEPLGNYGYTF | TGTGCCAGCAGCTTGTCCGAGCCGCTGGGTAACTATGGCTACACCTTC
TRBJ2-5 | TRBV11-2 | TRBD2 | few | CASSPGRLAGGKETQYF | TGTGCCAGCAGCCCAGGGCGACTAGCGGGGGGCAAAGAGACCCAGTACTTC
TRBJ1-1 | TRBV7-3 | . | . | CASSQGTGNTEAFF | TGTGCCAGCAGCCAAGGGACGGGGAACACTGAAGCTTTCTTT
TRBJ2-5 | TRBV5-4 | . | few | CASSFEGDRETQYF | TGTGCCAGCAGCTTCGAGGGGGATCGAGAGACCCAGTACTTC
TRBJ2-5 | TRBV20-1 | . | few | CSAEGPSGETQYF | TGCAGTGCTGAGGGACCCTCGGGGGAGACCCAGTACTTC
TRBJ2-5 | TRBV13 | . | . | CASSLEGREETQYF | TGTGCCAGCAGCTTAGAGGGCCGGGAAGAGACCCAGTACTTC